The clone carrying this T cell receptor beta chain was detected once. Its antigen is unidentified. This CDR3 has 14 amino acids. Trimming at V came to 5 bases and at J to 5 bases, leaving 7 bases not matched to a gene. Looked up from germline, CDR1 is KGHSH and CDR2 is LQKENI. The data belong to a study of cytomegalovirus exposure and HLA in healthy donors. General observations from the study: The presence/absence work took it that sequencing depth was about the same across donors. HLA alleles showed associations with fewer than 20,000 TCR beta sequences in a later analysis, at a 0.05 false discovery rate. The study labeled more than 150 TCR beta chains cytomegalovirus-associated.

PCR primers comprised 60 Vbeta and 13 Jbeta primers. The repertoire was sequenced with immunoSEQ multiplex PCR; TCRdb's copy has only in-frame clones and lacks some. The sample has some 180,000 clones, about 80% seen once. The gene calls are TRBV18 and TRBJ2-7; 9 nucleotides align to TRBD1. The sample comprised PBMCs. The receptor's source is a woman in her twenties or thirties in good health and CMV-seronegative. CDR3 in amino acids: CASSTRQGVHEQYF. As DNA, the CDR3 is TGTGCCAGCTCAACACGACAGGGGGTCCACGAGCAGTACTTC.